These T cell receptor beta chains were read from a single sample in a study of beta chain features in type 1 diabetes. Method: immunoSEQ multiplex PCR; TCRdb's copy keeps in-frame clones and lacks some. The table has 300,000 to 350,000 clones, about 18% seen once; the top ten hold around 0.04%. Sequenced: naive CD4+ T cells from blood. The receptors were gathered from a young woman in good health. Each CDR3 is given with its conserved first and last residue. D genes are given only for firm matches. Size is omitted from some rows. Given values are once, few, many or a class for expanded clones.

V gene: TRBV7-8
D gene: NA
clone size: few
CDR3 length: 12
J gene: TRBJ1-6
CDR3 DNA: TGTGCCAGCAGCTTAGGGCCGGGGTCCCTCCACTTT
CDR3 protein: CASSLGPGSLHF

V gene: TRBV9
D gene: NA
clone size: NA
CDR3 length: 13
J gene: TRBJ1-2
CDR3 DNA: TGTGCCAGCAGCGTAGGAGGCGCGGGGGGCTACACCTTC
CDR3 protein: CASSVGGAGGYTF

V gene: TRBV7-2
D gene: TRBD2
clone size: once
CDR3 length: 13
J gene: TRBJ2-7
CDR3 DNA: TGTGCCACCGGGACTAGCGGGCACTACGAGCAGTACTTC
CDR3 protein: CATGTSGHYEQYF

V gene: TRBV4-3
D gene: NA
clone size: few
CDR3 length: 17
J gene: TRBJ1-5
CDR3 DNA: TGCGCCAGCAGCCAAGATCTGTCGGGAGGCAGCAATCAGCCCCAGCATTTT
CDR3 protein: CASSQDLSGGSNQPQHF

V gene: TRBV5-1
D gene: NA
clone size: few
CDR3 length: 15
J gene: TRBJ2-1
CDR3 DNA: TGCGCCAGCAGCTTCGACAGACCACCCTACAATGAGCAGTTCTTC
CDR3 protein: CASSFDRPPYNEQFF

V gene: TRBV4-1
D gene: NA
clone size: NA
CDR3 length: 14
J gene: TRBJ1-2
CDR3 DNA: TGCGCCAGCAGGAAACAGGGATCGGGCTATGGCTACACCTTC
CDR3 protein: CASRKQGSGYGYTF

V gene: TRBV7-9
D gene: TRBD2
clone size: NA
CDR3 length: 17
J gene: TRBJ2-7
CDR3 DNA: TGTGCCAGCAGCTTGAGCCCCTCTAGCGGGAGGGTGGACGAGCAGTACTTC
CDR3 protein: CASSLSPSSGRVDEQYF

V gene: TRBV29-1
D gene: NA
clone size: few
CDR3 length: 11
J gene: TRBJ2-7
CDR3 DNA: TGCAGCGTTGAAGGTACCTACGAGCAGTACTTC
CDR3 protein: CSVEGTYEQYF

V gene: TRBV27
D gene: TRBD1
clone size: NA
CDR3 length: 15
J gene: TRBJ1-6
CDR3 DNA: TGTGCCAGCACCTTAGGTACAGGGGGGCAATCACCCCTCCACTTT
CDR3 protein: CASTLGTGGQSPLHF

V gene: TRBV7-9
D gene: NA
clone size: NA
CDR3 length: 15
J gene: TRBJ2-6
CDR3 DNA: TGTGCCGGCGGTTCAGGGTCCTCTGGGGCCAACGTCCTGACTTTC
CDR3 protein: CAGGSGSSGANVLTF

V gene: TRBV30
D gene: NA
clone size: few
CDR3 length: 14
J gene: TRBJ1-2
CDR3 DNA: TGTGCCTGGAGTGGGTCAGGGAGGGGATATGGCTACACCTTC
CDR3 protein: CAWSGSGRGYGYTF

V gene: TRBV5-1
D gene: NA
clone size: few
CDR3 length: 12
J gene: TRBJ1-1
CDR3 DNA: TGCGCCAGCAGCCAACAGGGCTATGAAGCTTTCTTT
CDR3 protein: CASSQQGYEAFF

V gene: TRBV30
D gene: TRBD2
clone size: NA
CDR3 length: 14
J gene: TRBJ2-2
CDR3 DNA: TGTGCCTGGAGGCTAGCGGGGGCCACCGGGGAGCTGTTTTTT
CDR3 protein: CAWRLAGATGELFF

V gene: TRBV7-3
D gene: TRBD2
clone size: NA
CDR3 length: 16
J gene: TRBJ2-3
CDR3 DNA: TGTGCCAGCAGCTCTCCGACTAGCGGGGGCCGGGATACGCAGTATTTT
CDR3 protein: CASSSPTSGGRDTQYF

V gene: TRBV5-1
D gene: TRBD1
clone size: few
CDR3 length: 14
J gene: TRBJ1-2
CDR3 DNA: TGCGCCAGCAGCTTAATCGGACAGGGCTATGGCTACACCTTC
CDR3 protein: CASSLIGQGYGYTF

V gene: TRBV2
D gene: TRBD2
clone size: few
CDR3 length: 15
J gene: TRBJ2-7
CDR3 DNA: TGTGCCAGCAGCGTTAGCGGGAGGGGATCCTACGAGCAGTACTTC
CDR3 protein: CASSVSGRGSYEQYF

V gene: TRBV9
D gene: NA
clone size: NA
CDR3 length: 13
J gene: TRBJ2-5
CDR3 DNA: TGTGCCAGTGGTCGGGGGAGCCAAGAGACCCAGTACTTC
CDR3 protein: CASGRGSQETQYF

V gene: TRBV10-3
D gene: TRBD1
clone size: few
CDR3 length: 14
J gene: TRBJ2-1
CDR3 DNA: TGTGCCATCAGTCCGGGACAGGGGGGCAATGAGCAGTTCTTC
CDR3 protein: CAISPGQGGNEQFF

V gene: TRBV5-4
D gene: TRBD1
clone size: once
CDR3 length: 14
J gene: TRBJ2-7
CDR3 DNA: TGTGCCAGCAGCTTGGGGACAGGGGGTTACGAGCAGTACTTC
CDR3 protein: CASSLGTGGYEQYF

V gene: TRBV5-1
D gene: NA
clone size: few
CDR3 length: 13
J gene: TRBJ1-5
CDR3 DNA: TGCGCCAGCAGCTTGTTTCCAAATCAGCCCCAGCATTTT
CDR3 protein: CASSLFPNQPQHF

V gene: TRBV5-6
D gene: NA
clone size: NA
CDR3 length: 15
J gene: TRBJ1-1
CDR3 DNA: TGTGCCAGCAACGCTTGGGGGGAAATCGACACTGAAGCTTTCTTT
CDR3 protein: CASNAWGEIDTEAFF

V gene: TRBV30
D gene: NA
clone size: few
CDR3 length: 13
J gene: TRBJ2-1
CDR3 DNA: TGTGCCTGGAGTGTTCGGCGAGGGTATGAGCAGTTCTTC
CDR3 protein: CAWSVRRGYEQFF

V gene: TRBV12-5
D gene: NA
clone size: few
CDR3 length: 15
J gene: TRBJ2-5
CDR3 DNA: TGTGCTAGTGGTCGGGGACGACAGCGGGCAGAGACCCAGTACTTC
CDR3 protein: CASGRGRQRAETQYF

V gene: TRBV2
D gene: TRBD2
clone size: few
CDR3 length: 15
J gene: TRBJ2-7
CDR3 DNA: TGTGCCAGCAGTGACCTAGCGGGGGTTTCCTACGAGCAGTACTTC
CDR3 protein: CASSDLAGVSYEQYF

V gene: TRBV13
D gene: TRBD1
clone size: NA
CDR3 length: 17
J gene: TRBJ1-3
CDR3 DNA: TGTGCCAGCAGCTCGACAGGGCGAAAACCTCCCGGAAACACCATATATTTT
CDR3 protein: CASSSTGRKPPGNTIYF

V gene: TRBV30
D gene: NA
clone size: few
CDR3 length: 14
J gene: TRBJ1-1
CDR3 DNA: TGTGCCTGGAACCTAGAGACAGTACGAACTGAAGCTTTCTTT
CDR3 protein: CAWNLETVRTEAFF

V gene: TRBV20-1
D gene: TRBD1
clone size: few
CDR3 length: 11
J gene: TRBJ2-7
CDR3 DNA: TGCAGTGCTTGGAGGACAGGAGAAGTTTACTTC
CDR3 protein: CSAWRTGEVYF

V gene: TRBV11-3
D gene: NA
clone size: few
CDR3 length: 14
J gene: TRBJ2-3
CDR3 DNA: TGTGCCAGCAGCCCTCAGGGGAGCACAGATACGCAGTATTTT
CDR3 protein: CASSPQGSTDTQYF

V gene: TRBV29-1
D gene: TRBD2
clone size: NA
CDR3 length: 13
J gene: TRBJ2-5
CDR3 DNA: TGCAGCGCCTCCGGGGGTAGCGGGGGCGTGTGGTACTTC
CDR3 protein: CSASGGSGGVWYF

V gene: TRBV1
D gene: NA
clone size: NA
CDR3 length: 15
J gene: TRBJ1-4
CDR3 DNA: TGCACCAGCAGCCCGTCGACAGCCGAAAATGAAAAACTGTTTTTT
CDR3 protein: CTSSPSTAENEKLFF

V gene: TRBV7-8
D gene: NA
clone size: few
CDR3 length: 14
J gene: TRBJ2-7
CDR3 DNA: TGTGCCAGCAGCTTAGCGGTAGCAACCTACGAGCAGTACTTC
CDR3 protein: CASSLAVATYEQYF

V gene: TRBV28
D gene: NA
clone size: NA
CDR3 length: 13
J gene: TRBJ1-5
CDR3 DNA: TGTGCCAGCAGTAGACAGGGCAATCAGCCCCAGCATTTT
CDR3 protein: CASSRQGNQPQHF

V gene: TRBV7-2
D gene: NA
clone size: NA
CDR3 length: 15
J gene: TRBJ2-2
CDR3 DNA: TGTGCCAGCAGCTCTGACATGACGAACACCGGGGAGCTGTTTTTT
CDR3 protein: CASSSDMTNTGELFF

V gene: TRBV11-2
D gene: NA
clone size: NA
CDR3 length: 12
J gene: TRBJ2-1
CDR3 DNA: TGTGCCAGCAGCCAGCGGGACAATGAGCAGTTCTTC
CDR3 protein: CASSQRDNEQFF

V gene: TRBV9
D gene: NA
clone size: few
CDR3 length: 14
J gene: TRBJ1-1
CDR3 DNA: TGTGCCAGCAGCGCACAGGTTATGAACACTGAAGCTTTCTTT
CDR3 protein: CASSAQVMNTEAFF

V gene: TRBV30
D gene: NA
clone size: few
CDR3 length: 13
J gene: TRBJ2-3
CDR3 DNA: TGTGCCTGGAGTCCAGGACTGACAGATACGCAGTATTTT
CDR3 protein: CAWSPGLTDTQYF

V gene: TRBV7-2
D gene: NA
clone size: few
CDR3 length: 14
J gene: TRBJ2-5
CDR3 DNA: TGTGCCAGCAGCTTGGACTCGTACCAAGAGACCCAGTACTTC
CDR3 protein: CASSLDSYQETQYF

V gene: TRBV27
D gene: TRBD1
clone size: NA
CDR3 length: 13
J gene: TRBJ1-1
CDR3 DNA: TGTGCCAGCAGTGACAGGGGGCTTACTGAAGCTTTCTTT
CDR3 protein: CASSDRGLTEAFF

V gene: TRBV6-5
D gene: NA
clone size: NA
CDR3 length: 15
J gene: TRBJ1-4
CDR3 DNA: TGTGCCAGCAGTTACGGGGCAGGGGTTCATGAAAAACTGTTTTTT
CDR3 protein: CASSYGAGVHEKLFF